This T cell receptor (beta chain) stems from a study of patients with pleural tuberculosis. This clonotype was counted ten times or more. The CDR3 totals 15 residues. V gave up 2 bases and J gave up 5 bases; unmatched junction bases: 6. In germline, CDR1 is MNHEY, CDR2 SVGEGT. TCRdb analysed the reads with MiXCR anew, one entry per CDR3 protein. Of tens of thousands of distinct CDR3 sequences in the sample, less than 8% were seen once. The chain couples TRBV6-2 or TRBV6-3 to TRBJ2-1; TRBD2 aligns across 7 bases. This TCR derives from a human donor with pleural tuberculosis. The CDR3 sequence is CASSYVASGNNEQFF. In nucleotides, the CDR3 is TGTGCCAGCAGTTACGTGGCTAGCGGAAACAATGAGCAGTTCTTC.